There are many counts of the clone carrying this TCR beta chain. Its antigen is not identified. TCR beta cDNA libraries had unique molecular identifiers. TCRdb reprocessed the PCR reads with MiXCR, giving one entry per CDR3 protein. The table lists 180,000 or so distinct CDR3 sequences, approximately 28% of them singletons. V was clipped by 5 bases and J by 1 base, with 6 bases between them. From germline, CDR1 is SQVTM and CDR2 ANQGSEA. The CDR3 totals 11 residues. This specimen belongs to a study of post-analysis software for immune sequencing data. Looking at the study overall: As for disease course, relapsing-remitting, secondary progressive and progressive-relapsing multiple sclerosis were all included.

The study, taken as a whole, reports: Pronounced co-clustering by F measure was evident among identically batched samples. TRBV5-6, TRBV5-1 and TRBV20-1 were among five TRBV segments more frequent in patients than controls.

The source of this sequence is a girl aged 2-17 years with multiple sclerosis. The rearrangement joins TRBV29-1 to TRBJ2-7; D may be TRBD2 (5 bases). The sequencing input was blood. The CDR3 spells CSVRGSYEQYF. The CDR3 nucleotides are TGCAGCGTTCGGGGATCCTACGAGCAGTACTTC.